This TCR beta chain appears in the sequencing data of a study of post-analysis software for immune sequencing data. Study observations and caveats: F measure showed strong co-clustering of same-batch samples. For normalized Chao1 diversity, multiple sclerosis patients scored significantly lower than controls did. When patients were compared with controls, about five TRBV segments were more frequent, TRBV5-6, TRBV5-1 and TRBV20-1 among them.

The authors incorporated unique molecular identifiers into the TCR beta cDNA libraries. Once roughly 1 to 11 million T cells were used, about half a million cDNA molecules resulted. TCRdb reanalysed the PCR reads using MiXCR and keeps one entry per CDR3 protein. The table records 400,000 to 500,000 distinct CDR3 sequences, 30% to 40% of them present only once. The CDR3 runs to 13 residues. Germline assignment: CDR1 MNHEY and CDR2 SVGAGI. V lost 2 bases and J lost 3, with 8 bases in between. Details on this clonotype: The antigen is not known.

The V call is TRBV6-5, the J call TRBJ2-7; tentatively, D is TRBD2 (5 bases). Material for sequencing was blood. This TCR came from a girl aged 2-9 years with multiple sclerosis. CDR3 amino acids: CASSYGRHYEQYF. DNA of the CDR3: TGTGCCAGCAGTTACGGGAGACACTACGAGCAGTACTTC.